These T cell receptor beta chains were read from a single sample in a study of T cells in Graves' hyperthyroidism and ophthalmopathy. TCRdb reanalysed the multiplex PCR reads using MiXCR and keeps one entry per CDR3 protein. The sample shows 450,000 to 600,000 distinct CDR3 sequences, about 20% of them seen only once. The sequencing sample was made of blood. The receptors derive from a man aged 35-49 years with Graves' ophthalmopathy. Both conserved end residues are part of each CDR3. The D gene is left open where the match is weak. Expanded clones get a size class; other rows say once, few or many, or leave the size out.

j_gene: TRBJ2-7
abundance: many
d_gene: TRBD2
v_gene: TRBV6-1
CDR3aa: CASRQREGLSYEQYF
CDR3nt: TGTGCCAGCAGGCAGCGGGAGGGACTCTCCTACGAGCAGTACTTC

j_gene: TRBJ2-1
abundance: few
d_gene: -
v_gene: TRBV7-2
CDR3aa: CASNLRWGPDRLINSYNEQFF
CDR3nt: TGTGCCAGCAACCTGAGATGGGGGCCGGACAGACTAATTAACTCCTACAATGAGCAGTTCTTC

j_gene: TRBJ1-2
abundance: few
d_gene: -
v_gene: TRBV5-1
CDR3aa: CASSLEVEGYTF
CDR3nt: TGCGCCAGCAGCTTGGAAGTAGAGGGCTACACCTTC

j_gene: TRBJ2-2
abundance: -
d_gene: -
v_gene: TRBV7-2
CDR3aa: CASSSISGELFF
CDR3nt: TGTGCCAGCAGCTCTATATCCGGGGAGCTGTTTTTT

j_gene: TRBJ1-2
abundance: few
d_gene: -
v_gene: TRBV29-1
CDR3aa: CSVGGKGSANYGYTF
CDR3nt: TGCAGCGTTGGAGGCAAGGGTTCGGCTAACTATGGCTACACCTTC

j_gene: TRBJ2-1
abundance: many
d_gene: -
v_gene: TRBV5-1
CDR3aa: CASSPEAKRVDEQFF
CDR3nt: TGCGCCAGCAGCCCAGAGGCTAAAAGGGTCGATGAGCAGTTCTTC

j_gene: TRBJ2-4
abundance: -
d_gene: -
v_gene: TRBV7-2
CDR3aa: CASSLTKNIQYF
CDR3nt: TGTGCCAGCAGCTTAACCAAAAACATTCAGTACTTC

j_gene: TRBJ2-3
abundance: many
d_gene: -
v_gene: TRBV7-8
CDR3aa: CASSVGVFTDTQYF
CDR3nt: TGTGCCAGCAGCGTAGGGGTGTTCACAGATACGCAGTATTTT

j_gene: TRBJ2-1
abundance: -
d_gene: -
v_gene: TRBV20-1
CDR3aa: CSAREAGSSYNEQFF
CDR3nt: TGCAGTGCTAGAGAGGCGGGGAGCTCCTACAATGAGCAGTTCTTC

j_gene: TRBJ2-2
abundance: few
d_gene: TRBD1
v_gene: TRBV2
CDR3aa: CASLPRTGPNTGELFF
CDR3nt: TGTGCCAGCCTACCCCGGACAGGGCCGAACACCGGGGAGCTGTTTTTT

j_gene: TRBJ1-2
abundance: -
d_gene: -
v_gene: TRBV27
CDR3aa: CASSLSPDYYGYTF
CDR3nt: TGTGCCAGCAGTTTATCACCGGACTACTATGGCTACACCTTC

j_gene: TRBJ1-1
abundance: -
d_gene: -
v_gene: TRBV10-3
CDR3aa: CAISRQVNTEAFF
CDR3nt: TGTGCCATCAGTAGACAGGTGAACACTGAAGCTTTCTTT

j_gene: TRBJ2-7
abundance: many
d_gene: -
v_gene: TRBV4-1
CDR3aa: CASSQEATGHYYEQYF
CDR3nt: TGCGCCAGCAGCCAAGAAGCGACAGGCCACTACTACGAGCAGTACTTC

j_gene: TRBJ1-4
abundance: -
d_gene: -
v_gene: TRBV12-3/TRBV12-4
CDR3aa: CAILRREKLFF
CDR3nt: TGTGCCATCCTCCGGCGGGAAAAACTGTTTTTT

j_gene: TRBJ1-1
abundance: once
d_gene: -
v_gene: TRBV4-2
CDR3aa: CASSQVITEAFF
CDR3nt: TGTGCCAGCAGCCAAGTGATAACTGAAGCTTTCTTT

j_gene: TRBJ1-2
abundance: -
d_gene: -
v_gene: TRBV20-1
CDR3aa: CSAREIESFGYGYTF
CDR3nt: TGCAGTGCTAGAGAGATTGAGTCTTTCGGCTATGGCTACACCTTC

j_gene: TRBJ1-5
abundance: many
d_gene: -
v_gene: TRBV18
CDR3aa: CASSLSGVGNQPQHF
CDR3nt: TGTGCCAGCTCGCTTTCGGGTGTTGGCAATCAGCCCCAGCATTTT

j_gene: TRBJ2-3
abundance: many
d_gene: -
v_gene: TRBV2
CDR3aa: CASSDPEGRASATDTQYF
CDR3nt: TGTGCCAGCAGTGACCCCGAGGGTAGGGCCTCCGCCACAGATACGCAGTATTTT

j_gene: TRBJ1-2
abundance: -
d_gene: -
v_gene: TRBV6-2/TRBV6-3
CDR3aa: CASKKQGHGYTF
CDR3nt: TGTGCCAGCAAGAAACAGGGACATGGCTACACCTTC

j_gene: TRBJ1-2
abundance: -
d_gene: -
v_gene: TRBV10-3
CDR3aa: CAISESPAPYGYTF
CDR3nt: TGTGCCATCAGTGAGTCCCCAGCCCCCTATGGCTACACCTTC

j_gene: TRBJ2-3
abundance: -
d_gene: -
v_gene: TRBV9
CDR3aa: CASSVAGTDTQYF
CDR3nt: TGTGCCAGCAGCGTAGCTGGGACAGATACGCAGTATTTT

j_gene: TRBJ2-1
abundance: many
d_gene: -
v_gene: TRBV20-1
CDR3aa: CSYFGPSNEQFF
CDR3nt: TGCAGTTATTTTGGTCCCTCTAATGAGCAGTTCTTC

j_gene: TRBJ2-7
abundance: many
d_gene: TRBD2
v_gene: TRBV11-1
CDR3aa: CASSLGTSGNRDEQYF
CDR3nt: TGTGCCAGCAGCTTAGGGACTAGCGGGAACCGGGACGAGCAGTACTTC

j_gene: TRBJ2-5
abundance: many
d_gene: -
v_gene: TRBV2
CDR3aa: CASSDRLIQETQYF
CDR3nt: TGTGCCAGCAGTGACAGACTTATCCAAGAGACCCAGTACTTC

j_gene: TRBJ1-2
abundance: few
d_gene: -
v_gene: TRBV6-1
CDR3aa: CASSEALQISYGYTF
CDR3nt: TGTGCCAGCAGTGAAGCCCTACAGATTAGCTATGGCTACACCTTC

j_gene: TRBJ2-1
abundance: -
d_gene: TRBD2
v_gene: TRBV20-1
CDR3aa: CSADSAGSSYNEQFF
CDR3nt: TGCAGTGCTGATTCAGCGGGGAGCTCCTACAATGAGCAGTTCTTC

j_gene: TRBJ1-4
abundance: few
d_gene: -
v_gene: TRBV6-1
CDR3aa: CASRDRGAGEKLFF
CDR3nt: TGTGCCAGTCGTGACCGGGGGGCAGGGGAAAAACTGTTTTTT

j_gene: TRBJ2-1
abundance: -
d_gene: -
v_gene: TRBV30
CDR3aa: CAWSVPVEGRGFYNEQFF
CDR3nt: TGTGCCTGGAGTGTACCTGTGGAGGGCAGGGGGTTCTACAATGAGCAGTTCTTC

j_gene: TRBJ2-1
abundance: few
d_gene: TRBD2
v_gene: TRBV7-3
CDR3aa: CASSLVSGRGGEQFF
CDR3nt: TGTGCCAGCAGCTTAGTTAGCGGGAGGGGTGGTGAGCAGTTCTTC

j_gene: TRBJ1-6
abundance: few
d_gene: -
v_gene: TRBV5-6
CDR3aa: CASSQDFSPLHF
CDR3nt: TGTGCCAGCAGTCAGGATTTTTCACCCCTCCACTTT

j_gene: TRBJ1-1
abundance: few
d_gene: -
v_gene: TRBV5-1
CDR3aa: CASSGNVGNTEAFF
CDR3nt: TGCGCCAGCTCCGGGAACGTGGGGAACACTGAAGCTTTCTTT

j_gene: TRBJ1-4
abundance: few
d_gene: TRBD1
v_gene: TRBV20-1
CDR3aa: CSATQSGTGGGKLFF
CDR3nt: TGCAGTGCCACCCAATCCGGGACAGGGGGCGGCAAACTGTTTTTT

j_gene: TRBJ2-6
abundance: -
d_gene: -
v_gene: TRBV24-1
CDR3aa: CATSVSGDSGANVLTF
CDR3nt: TGTGCCACCAGTGTATCCGGGGACTCTGGGGCCAACGTCCTGACTTTC

j_gene: TRBJ1-4
abundance: few
d_gene: -
v_gene: TRBV12-3/TRBV12-4
CDR3aa: CASTLEGRGSRKLFF
CDR3nt: TGTGCCAGCACCCTGGAAGGGCGGGGTTCTAGAAAACTGTTTTTT

j_gene: TRBJ2-3
abundance: -
d_gene: -
v_gene: TRBV7-3
CDR3aa: CASSLTAGADTQYF
CDR3nt: TGTGCCAGCAGCTTAACGGCAGGGGCAGATACGCAGTATTTT

j_gene: TRBJ2-4
abundance: many
d_gene: -
v_gene: TRBV11-1
CDR3aa: CASSSDRAKNIQYF
CDR3nt: TGTGCCAGCAGCTCCGACAGGGCCAAAAACATTCAGTACTTC

j_gene: TRBJ2-5
abundance: many
d_gene: -
v_gene: TRBV15
CDR3aa: CATSRPDRQETQYF
CDR3nt: TGTGCCACCAGCAGACCTGACAGGCAAGAGACCCAGTACTTC

j_gene: TRBJ2-3
abundance: few
d_gene: TRBD2
v_gene: TRBV28
CDR3aa: CASSFEGGATDTQYF
CDR3nt: TGTGCCAGCAGTTTTGAGGGAGGGGCCACAGATACGCAGTATTTT

j_gene: TRBJ1-2
abundance: many
d_gene: TRBD1
v_gene: TRBV27
CDR3aa: CASSFHRGSGYTF
CDR3nt: TGTGCCAGCAGTTTTCACAGGGGTAGTGGCTACACCTTC

j_gene: TRBJ1-5
abundance: many
d_gene: TRBD1
v_gene: TRBV2
CDR3aa: CASREGGAELGQPQHF
CDR3nt: TGTGCCAGCAGAGAAGGGGGCGCGGAACTTGGGCAGCCCCAGCATTTT

j_gene: TRBJ1-1
abundance: many
d_gene: -
v_gene: TRBV28
CDR3aa: CASSSLRQLNTEAFF
CDR3nt: TGTGCCAGCAGTTCCCTCAGACAGCTGAACACTGAAGCTTTCTTT

j_gene: TRBJ1-1
abundance: -
d_gene: -
v_gene: TRBV5-6
CDR3aa: CASSFGVDTEAFF
CDR3nt: TGTGCCAGCAGCTTCGGAGTAGACACTGAAGCTTTCTTT

j_gene: TRBJ1-1
abundance: -
d_gene: -
v_gene: TRBV20-1
CDR3aa: CSAPIPGVNTEAFF
CDR3nt: TGCAGTGCGCCGATCCCAGGGGTGAACACTGAAGCTTTCTTT

j_gene: TRBJ1-3
abundance: few
d_gene: -
v_gene: TRBV20-1
CDR3aa: CSARDTGRTGNTIYF
CDR3nt: TGCAGTGCTAGAGATACTGGCCGGACTGGAAACACCATATATTTT

j_gene: TRBJ2-1
abundance: few
d_gene: TRBD2
v_gene: TRBV10-1
CDR3aa: CASTQGTSGYNEQFF
CDR3nt: TGCGCCAGCACCCAGGGGACTAGCGGTTACAATGAGCAGTTCTTC

j_gene: TRBJ1-2
abundance: -
d_gene: -
v_gene: TRBV7-6
CDR3aa: CASSLIPVERYGYTF
CDR3nt: TGTGCCAGCAGCTTAATACCGGTGGAGCGATATGGCTACACCTTC

j_gene: TRBJ1-5
abundance: -
d_gene: TRBD1
v_gene: TRBV2
CDR3aa: CASSEGKALRDSALLSNQPQHF
CDR3nt: TGTGCCAGCAGTGAAGGTAAGGCCCTCCGGGACAGTGCCTTGTTGAGCAATCAGCCCCAGCATTTT

j_gene: TRBJ2-2
abundance: -
d_gene: -
v_gene: TRBV5-1
CDR3aa: CASSLSGATGELFF
CDR3nt: TGCGCCAGCAGCCTCTCAGGGGCCACCGGGGAGCTGTTTTTT

j_gene: TRBJ1-6
abundance: once
d_gene: -
v_gene: TRBV27
CDR3aa: CASTPNPVRNSPLRF
CDR3nt: TGTGCCAGCACCCCGAACCCTGTCCGCAATTCACCCCTCCGCTTT